The rows below give T cell receptor beta chains drawn from one sample of a study of tumor-infiltrating lymphocytes in primary liver carcinoma. TCRdb reprocessed the multiplex PCR reads via MiXCR and lists one record per CDR3 protein. This table holds about 330,000 distinct CDR3 sequences, approximately 64% found once. Sequenced: peripheral blood. The receptors stem from a man in his forties with primary liver carcinoma and hepatitis B virus infection. CDR3s include the opening cysteine and the closing phenylalanine or tryptophan. A D gene is named only where the DNA matches it firmly. Some rows have no size entry. The others give once, few or many, or a class for an expanded clone.

len,d_gene,j_gene,v_gene,abundance,CDR3nt,CDR3aa
13,-,TRBJ1-1,TRBV14,many,TGTGCCAGCAGCCAAGATCGGGCCAGCCGCGCTTTCTTT,CASSQDRASRAFF
17,TRBD2,TRBJ2-5,TRBV11-2,-,TGTGCCGGCAGCCCCGTTTGGGGAGCGGGAGACGGCGAGACCCAGTACTTC,CAGSPVWGAGDGETQYF
15,TRBD1,TRBJ1-6,TRBV7-9,-,TGTGCCAGCAGCTTTAGGGGACAGGGGGCTTCACCCCTCCACTTT,CASSFRGQGASPLHF
15,-,TRBJ1-1,TRBV28,-,TGTGCCAGCAGCTCTTTAGCACGGGAGAGTACTGAAGCTTTCTTT,CASSSLARESTEAFF
15,-,TRBJ2-5,TRBV5-5,-,TGTGCCAGCAGCTCCTTACCGGGACAAGAAGAGACCCAGTACTTC,CASSSLPGQEETQYF
17,TRBD2,TRBJ2-3,TRBV4-3,many,TGCGCCAGCAGCCAAGAAGCCCTAGCGGGACGAACAGATACGCAGTATTTT,CASSQEALAGRTDTQYF
13,-,TRBJ2-3,TRBV30,few,TGTGCCCGGAGTGTATCCGGGGCCGGGACGCAGTATTTT,CARSVSGAGTQYF
15,TRBD1,TRBJ1-5,TRBV6-2/TRBV6-3,-,TGTGCCAGCGGTTACGGGGACAGGGATAATCAGCCCCAGCATTTT,CASGYGDRDNQPQHF
16,-,TRBJ2-2,TRBV5-1,-,TGCGCCAGCAGCTTGGTGGTAGCCCTAAGCACCGGAGAGCTGTTTTTT,CASSLVVALSTGELFF
19,TRBD1,TRBJ2-2,TRBV4-3,-,TGCGCCAGCAGCCTCTCCCTAGGACAGGGGCCATCGAACACCGGGGAGCTGTTTTTC,CASSLSLGQGPSNTGELFF
16,TRBD2,TRBJ2-1,TRBV6-4,-,TGTGCCAGCAGTGACTCGGACGGGAGGGACTACAATGAGCAGTTCTTC,CASSDSDGRDYNEQFF
16,TRBD2,TRBJ2-5,TRBV4-2,once,TGTGCCTGCAGCCAGGATTCGGGAGGGCCGGGTGAGACCCAGTACTTC,CACSQDSGGPGETQYF
16,TRBD1,TRBJ2-6,TRBV11-2,-,TGTGCCAGCAGCTTGACAGGGAGAACTGGGGCCAACGTCCTGACTTTC,CASSLTGRTGANVLTF
17,-,TRBJ1-5,TRBV7-8,-,TGTGCCAGCAGCTTAGCCCCCCTGGGGGCAAGCATTCAGCCCCAGCATTTT,CASSLAPLGASIQPQHF
15,-,TRBJ2-7,TRBV11-2,-,TGTGCCAGCAGCCAGGGGCGGGACACATCCTACGAGCAGTACTTC,CASSQGRDTSYEQYF
14,-,TRBJ2-7,TRBV29-1,once,TGCAGGGTTACCCCCGGGGGCGGCTCCTACGAGCAGTGCTTC,CRVTPGGGSYEQCF
16,TRBD2,TRBJ2-3,TRBV6-1,-,TGTGCCAGCAGTGGACGAACTAGCGGGAGGGGAGATACGCAGTATTTT,CASSGRTSGRGDTQYF
15,TRBD1,TRBJ1-4,TRBV6-1,few,TGTGCCAGCAGTGAACTTGTACAGGGGGTTGAAAAACTGTTTTTT,CASSELVQGVEKLFF
14,-,TRBJ2-7,TRBV5-1,-,TGCCCCAGCAGCGCCGAACCGTCCTCCTACGAGCAGTACTTC,CPSSAEPSSYEQYF
12,-,TRBJ2-1,TRBV7-9,few,TGTGCCAGCAGCTTCAATTCAGTCGAGCAGTTCTTC,CASSFNSVEQFF
13,-,TRBJ1-5,TRBV6-1,many,TGTGCCAGCAGTGAAGCCCCCAAAGGGCCCCAGCATTTT,CASSEAPKGPQHF
12,-,TRBJ1-5,TRBV24-1,few,TGTGCCACCAGTGAAAACAATCAGCCCCAGCATTTT,CATSENNQPQHF
12,-,TRBJ2-2,TRBV28,-,TGTGCCAGCAGTTTAACCACCGGGGAGCTGTTTTTT,CASSLTTGELFF
15,TRBD1,TRBJ2-7,TRBV7-9,-,TGTGCCAGCAGCGATTACGGGACAGGGGTCTACGAGCAGTACTTC,CASSDYGTGVYEQYF
18,-,TRBJ2-7,TRBV11-2,-,TGTGCCAGCAGCTTAGGGACGGACAATATGGGGTTCTCCTACGAGCAGTACTTC,CASSLGTDNMGFSYEQYF
14,-,TRBJ2-7,TRBV4-2,-,TGTGCCAGCAGCCAAGAGGAATCGACCTACGGGCAGTACTTT,CASSQEESTYGQYF
17,-,TRBJ2-7,TRBV6-6,-,TGTGCCAGCAGCTACCTAGGGCACAGCACCCTCCGTGGCGAGCAGTACTTC,CASSYLGHSTLRGEQYF
15,TRBD1,TRBJ2-5,TRBV11-2,many,TGTGCCAGCAGCTTACAACAGGGGGAATGGGAGACCCAGTACTTC,CASSLQQGEWETQYF
14,-,TRBJ1-1,TRBV19,-,TGTGCCAGTACCTCGGACAGCCGGAACACTGAAGCTTTATTT,CASTSDSRNTEALF
15,TRBD2,TRBJ2-1,TRBV4-1,many,TGCGCCAGCAGCCAAGGGCTAGCGGGAGACTGGGAGCAGTTCTTC,CASSQGLAGDWEQFF
19,TRBD2,TRBJ2-3,TRBV5-4,few,TGTGCCAGCAGCCCCGTTCCCGGGACTAGCGGGAGATGGACAGATACGCAGTATTTT,CASSPVPGTSGRWTDTQYF
13,-,TRBJ1-5,TRBV6-2/TRBV6-3,many,TGTGCCAGCAGTGTGCTGAGAGATCAGCCCCAGCATTTT,CASSVLRDQPQHF
17,-,TRBJ1-6,TRBV11-2,-,TGTGCCAGCAGCTTAGCCGGACGGCAGGAGTTGGATTCACCCCTCCACTTC,CASSLAGRQELDSPLHF
15,-,TRBJ2-7,TRBV12-3/TRBV12-4,-,TGTGCCAGCAGTTTATCCCCTAACCGGGCCTACGAGCAGTACTTC,CASSLSPNRAYEQYF
17,-,TRBJ1-2,TRBV5-5,few,TGTGCCAGCAGCTTTCGTCAGGGAGGACCTTTTCTTTACGGCTACACCTTC,CASSFRQGGPFLYGYTF
15,-,TRBJ2-7,TRBV12-3/TRBV12-4,many,TGTGCCAGCAGTGTGTACCGGGACTTATTATCCGAGCAGTACTTC,CASSVYRDLLSEQYF
16,-,TRBJ2-1,TRBV11-1,once,TGTGCCAGCAGCTCGGACACCGGGGCTAGAGCCGGTGAGCAGTTCTTC,CASSSDTGARAGEQFF
16,-,TRBJ2-2,TRBV4-2,-,TGTGCCAGCAGCCAAGACTCCCCCGCGAACACTGGGGAGCTGTTTTTT,CASSQDSPANTGELFF
14,-,TRBJ1-1,TRBV7-2,-,TGTGCCAGCAGTCCCGGCAGGAGGAGCACTGAAGCTTTCTTT,CASSPGRRSTEAFF
16,-,TRBJ2-5,TRBV11-2,-,TGTGCCAGCAGCTCCCAGGGATTAGAATTGGTAGAGACTCAGTACTTC,CASSSQGLELVETQYF
14,-,TRBJ2-7,TRBV11-2,-,TGTACCAGCAGCTTAGGGACCCCGTACCTCGAGCAGTACTTC,CTSSLGTPYLEQYF
14,-,TRBJ2-7,TRBV29-1,-,TGCAGCGTTGGAGGGCCCAGAGGCCCCTACGAGCAGTACTTC,CSVGGPRGPYEQYF
16,-,TRBJ2-2,TRBV6-1,-,TGTGCCAGCAGTGGGCCCCCAGGGTCGAACACCGGTGAGCTGTTTTTT,CASSGPPGSNTGELFF
16,TRBD2,TRBJ2-3,TRBV4-3,many,TGCGCCAGCAGCCAACCCGGGAGGGCCCTGAGAGATACGCAGTATTTT,CASSQPGRALRDTQYF
15,-,TRBJ2-3,TRBV4-3,many,TGCGCCAGCAGCCAAGACGGAGGGGCGGGAGATACGCAGTATTTT,CASSQDGGAGDTQYF
12,-,TRBJ2-7,TRBV6-2/TRBV6-3,-,TGTGCATGCAGTTACAGTCCCTACGAGCAGTACTTC,CACSYSPYEQYF
17,TRBD2,TRBJ2-5,TRBV11-2,-,TGTGCCAGCAGCTTATGGAGGCTAGCGGGATGGGGGGAGACCCAGTACTTC,CASSLWRLAGWGETQYF
16,TRBD1,TRBJ2-7,TRBV6-1,-,TGTGCCAGCAGTGCTGGGGTACAGGGGGACATCTACGAGCAGTACTTC,CASSAGVQGDIYEQYF
16,TRBD2,TRBJ2-1,TRBV5-4,-,TGTGCCAGCAGCTTACCGGGACTAGCGGGATACAATGAGCAGTTCTTC,CASSLPGLAGYNEQFF
13,TRBD1,TRBJ1-5,TRBV5-1,-,TGCGCCTGCAGGGGGGATAGCAATCAGCCCCAGCATTTT,CACRGDSNQPQHF
13,-,TRBJ2-7,TRBV28,-,TGTGCCAGCACCTCCGGGGGTCGGTACGAGCAGTACTTC,CASTSGGRYEQYF
14,TRBD1,TRBJ2-7,TRBV6-2/TRBV6-3,many,TGTGCCAGCGGCAGGGGGACAGGATCCTACGAGCAGTACTTC,CASGRGTGSYEQYF
11,-,TRBJ2-1,TRBV29-1,many,TGCAGCGCCGACAGGTACAATGAGCAGTTCTTC,CSADRYNEQFF
16,TRBD2,TRBJ2-7,TRBV6-5,few,TGTGCCAGCAGTCCCAGTACCGGGACTAGCGAATACGAGCAGTACTTC,CASSPSTGTSEYEQYF
13,TRBD1,TRBJ2-3,TRBV7-3,-,TGTGCCAGCAGCAAACAGGGGGGAGATACGCAGTATTTT,CASSKQGGDTQYF